A single sample is the source of the 17 T cell receptor beta chains below, sequenced in a study of blood T cell repertoires in COVID-19. Repertoires were generated with immunoSEQ multiplex PCR, while TCRdb's copy carries only in-frame clones and drops some. The sample shows approximately 65,000 clones, just over 90% of them seen only once. The sequenced sample was peripheral blood. These receptors came from a young woman with acute or convalescent COVID-19.

This chain connects TRBV10-3 to TRBJ2-6; 9 positions agree with TRBD1. J gave up 1 base and V 10 bases, and 17 bases lay outside the gene matches. Germline-derived CDR1 and CDR2 are ENHRY and SYGVKD. CDR3 length: 19 amino acids. The CDR3 here is CATKDHRDREWSGANVLTF. DNA for the CDR3: TGTGCCACCAAAGACCACCGGGACAGGGAATGGTCTGGGGCCAACGTCCTGACTTTC.

The rearrangement joins TRBV5-5 to TRBJ1-3, with TRBD1 matching 7 bases. V dropped 2 bases and J dropped 5; count of bases not matched to a gene: 7. The CDR3 spans 15 residues. Germline CDR1 reads SGHKS; CDR2 reads YYEKEE (reference sequence). In DNA, the CDR3 is TGTGCCAGCAGCTTCCTTCGACAGGGAAGAAACACCATATATTTT. Translation: CASSFLRQGRNTIYF. The entire variable domain, with the rest obtained from reference TRBV5-5 and TRBJ1-3, is as follows: DAGVTQSPTHLIKTRGQQVTLRCSPISGHKSVSWYQQVLGQGPQFIFQYYEKEERGRGNFPDRFSARQFPNYSSELNVNALLLGDSALYLCASSFLRQGRNTIYFGEGSWLTVV.

This clone turned up a few times. The rearrangement uses TRBV6-2 or TRBV6-3 and TRBJ1-3; possible D gene TRBD1, 5 bases. The CDR3 has 15 residues. Trimming removed 4 bases from V and 1 base from J, with 11 bases in between. Germline V CDR1 and CDR2: MNHEY, SVGEGT. The CDR3 DNA reads as TGTGCCAGCAGTTTGGGGCCAGGGTCTGGAAACACCATATATTTT. Translated, it gives CASSLGPGSGNTIYF.

This chain joins TRBV9 and TRBJ2-5; TRBD1 aligns across 12 bases. V gave up 4 bases and J gave up 1 base; unmatched junction bases: 5. The germline V gene has CDR1 SGDLS and CDR2 YYNGEE. This CDR3 is 16 amino acids long. The CDR3 spells CASSPRDRGPQETQYF. Written as DNA, the CDR3 is TGTGCCAGCAGCCCTCGGGACAGGGGGCCCCAAGAGACCCAGTACTTC.

The gene calls are TRBV11-2 and TRBJ1-1, with D uncertain. The germline CDR1 and CDR2 sequences are SGHAT and FQNNGV. With 5 bases removed from V and 3 bases from J, the gap between germline ends came to 10 bases. This CDR3 spans 13 amino acids. CDR3 residues: CASSEPGYTEAFF. The CDR3, as DNA: TGTGCCAGCAGCGAACCAGGCTACACTGAAGCTTTCTTT.

This rearrangement joins TRBV18 to TRBJ2-6; D perhaps matches TRBD1 (5 bases). Germline V gene lookup returns CDR1 KGHSH and CDR2 LQKENI. The CDR3 consists of 18 residues. V lost 3 bases and J lost 0, with 15 bases in between. CDR3 amino acids: CASSPVAGLSSGANVLTF. CDR3 coding DNA: TGTGCCAGCTCACCTGTCGCAGGGCTTAGCTCTGGGGCCAACGTCCTGACTTTC.

The chain combines TRBV2 with TRBJ1-4; 8 nucleotides agree with TRBD1. V shed 5 bases, J shed 6 bases, and the junction held 11 bases outside the gene matches. Germline V gives CDR1 SNHLY, CDR2 FYNNEI. The CDR3 has 16 residues. The CDR3 is CASSYAGTGRDEKLFF. In nucleotides, the CDR3 is TGTGCCAGCAGTTACGCCGGGACAGGAAGAGATGAAAAACTGTTTTTT.

The chain carries TRBV27 and TRBJ1-1, with D hard to call. CDR1 is MNHEY, CDR2 SMNVEV, per germline (reference sequence). V was clipped by 8 bases and J by 8 bases, with 9 bases between them. This CDR3 has 10 amino acids. CDR3 amino acids: CASGLREAFF. The CDR3 DNA sequence: TGTGCCAGCGGACTGAGAGAAGCTTTCTTT.

The gene calls are TRBV7-8 and TRBJ2-5, with D unresolved. Germline V gene sequence: CDR1 SGHVS, CDR2 FQNEAQ. The CDR3 sequence is 12 residues long. The germline V and J ends were trimmed by 8 bases and 5 bases, with 12 bases remaining between them. CDR3 nucleotides: TGTGCCAGCGCGCTTATCAGGGAGACCCAGTACTTC. Protein sequence: CASALIRETQYF.

V usage is TRBV28 and J usage is TRBJ1-2, with TRBD1 matching 9 bases. Per germline, CDR1 MDHEN and CDR2 SYDVKM. V gave up 5 bases and J gave up 4 bases; unmatched junction bases: 11. CDR3 length equals 16 residues. Written as DNA, the CDR3 is TGTGCCAGCAGTCGATGGGACAGGGTGAGAGGCTATGGCTACACCTTC. Translating gives CASSRWDRVRGYGYTF.

This rearrangement joins TRBV5-1 to TRBJ2-2, with D possibly TRBD2 on 7 matching bases. Per the germline V gene, CDR1 is SGHRS and CDR2 is YFSETQ. V was clipped by 0 bases and J by 3 bases, with 12 bases between them. CDR3 size: 16 residues. The CDR3 DNA follows: TGCGCCAGCAGCTTGGGCGAGGGGGGGCACACCGGGGAGCTGTTTTTT. As protein: CASSLGEGGHTGELFF.

The chain joins TRBV28 to TRBJ1-5; maybe TRBD1 (5 bases). Trimming took off 10 bases at V and 0 bases at J, with 16 bases between the two ends. Germline loops: CDR1 MDHEN, CDR2 SYDVKM. The CDR3 is 15 residues long. The CDR3 loop reads CAIGGGLLSNQPQHF. CDR3 DNA: TGTGCCATTGGGGGAGGGTTGCTTAGCAATCAGCCCCAGCATTTT.

The chain couples TRBV19 to TRBJ1-2; D might be TRBD1 (5 bases). V was pared by 5 bases and J by 0 bases, with 16 bases between. The CDR3 extends over 16 amino acids. Per germline, CDR1 LNHDA and CDR2 SQIVND (reference sequence). The CDR3 DNA sequence: TGTGCCAGTAGTCTTGGCCGAATGACAGCTAACTATGGCTACACCTTC. This sequence encodes CASSLGRMTANYGYTF.

The chain carries TRBV5-4 and TRBJ1-2; perhaps TRBD1 as D (5 bases). CDR3 length: 14 residues. V was pared by 0 bases and J by 5 bases, with 11 bases between. Germline values: CDR1 SGHNT, CDR2 YYREEE (reference sequence). CDR3 nucleotides: TGTGCCAGCAGCTTGGCCGGGCCAGGGTATGGCTACACCTTC. Encoded protein: CASSLAGPGYGYTF. Looking up the rest from reference TRBV5-4 and TRBJ1-2 gives the full variable domain: ETGVTQSPTHLIKTRGQQVTLRCSSQSGHNTVSWYQQALGQGPQFIFQYYREEENGRGNFPPRFSGLQFPNYSSELNVNALELDDSALYLCASSLAGPGYGYTFGSGTRLTVV.

This chain joins TRBV15 and TRBJ1-3; 12 positions match TRBD1. The CDR3 totals 19 residues. Germline loops: CDR1 LNHNV, CDR2 YYDKDF (reference sequence). The V and J ends lost 0 bases and 0 bases, in that order; junction bases with no gene match: 6. CDR3 sequence (DNA): TGTGCCACCAGCAGAGATAGGATGGGACAGGGGGCCTCTGGAAACACCATATATTTT. Translated, it gives CATSRDRMGQGASGNTIYF.

This rearrangement joins TRBV12-5 to TRBJ1-2; 8 bases align to TRBD1. CDR1 LGHNT and CDR2 FRNRAP come from the germline V gene. Unmatched junction bases numbered 14, after V lost 3 bases and J lost 8 bases. The CDR3 totals 16 residues. The CDR3 is CASGFDSAGGTQGYTF. The CDR3, as DNA: TGTGCTAGTGGTTTTGATAGTGCAGGGGGCACCCAAGGCTACACCTTC.

Here the CDR3 reads CASSQNPTGGTEAFF. Here the CDR3 DNA reads TGCGCCAGCAGCCAAAACCCGACAGGGGGGACTGAAGCTTTCTTT. The V gene is TRBV4-3, the J gene TRBJ1-1; 9 nucleotides line up with TRBD1. V dropped 2 bases and J dropped 5; count of bases not matched to a gene: 6. The germline V gene has CDR1 LGHNA and CDR2 YSLEER. There are 15 residues in the CDR3.